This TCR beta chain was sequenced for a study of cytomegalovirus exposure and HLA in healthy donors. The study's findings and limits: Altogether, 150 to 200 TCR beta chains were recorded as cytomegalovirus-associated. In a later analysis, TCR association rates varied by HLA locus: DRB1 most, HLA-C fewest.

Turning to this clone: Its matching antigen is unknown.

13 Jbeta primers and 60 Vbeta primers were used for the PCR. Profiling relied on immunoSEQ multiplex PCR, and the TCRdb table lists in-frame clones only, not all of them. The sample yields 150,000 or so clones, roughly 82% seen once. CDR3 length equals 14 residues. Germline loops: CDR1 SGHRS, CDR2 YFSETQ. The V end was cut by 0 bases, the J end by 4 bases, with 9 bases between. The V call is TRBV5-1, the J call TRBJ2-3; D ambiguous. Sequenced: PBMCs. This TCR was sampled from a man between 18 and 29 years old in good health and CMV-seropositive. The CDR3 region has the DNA TGCGCCAGCAGCTTGGTATCCCAGGCAGATACGCAGTATTTT. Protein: CASSLVSQADTQYF.